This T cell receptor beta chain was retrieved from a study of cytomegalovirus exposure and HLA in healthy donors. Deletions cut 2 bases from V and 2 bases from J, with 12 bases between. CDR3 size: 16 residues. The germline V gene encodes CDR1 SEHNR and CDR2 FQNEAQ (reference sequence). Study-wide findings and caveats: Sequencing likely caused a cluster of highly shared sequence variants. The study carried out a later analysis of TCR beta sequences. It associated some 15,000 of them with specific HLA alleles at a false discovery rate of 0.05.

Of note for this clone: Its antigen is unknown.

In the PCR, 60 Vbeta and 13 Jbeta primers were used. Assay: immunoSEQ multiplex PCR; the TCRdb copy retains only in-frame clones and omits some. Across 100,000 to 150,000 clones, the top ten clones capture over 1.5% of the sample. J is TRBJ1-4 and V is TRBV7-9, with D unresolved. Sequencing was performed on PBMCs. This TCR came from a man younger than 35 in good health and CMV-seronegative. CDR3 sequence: CASSLLGDPTNEKLFF. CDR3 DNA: TGTGCCAGCAGCTTACTGGGAGACCCCACTAATGAAAAACTGTTTTTT.